The 16 T cell receptor beta chains below were found in one sample sequenced in a study of metastatic and nonmetastatic thyroid tumors. Every patient underwent thyroid surgery untreated. With MiXCR, TCRdb reprocessed the PCR reads. The data contain roughly 70,000 clones, roughly 18% of them singletons. Sequencing input: blood. The receptors come from a female donor with papillary thyroid cancer or a benign thyroid nodule (not recorded which). Some clones in this sample may be carry-over from other donors' samples.

The table lists this clone with many counts. This chain connects TRBV7-2 to TRBJ2-7; TRBD2 matches at 12 bases. CDR1 is SGHTA and CDR2 is FQGNSA in the germline V gene. The CDR3 length is 14 residues. The V segment lost 5 bases and the J segment 4 bases; nucleotides outside the gene matches: 3. CDR3 DNA sequence: TGTGCCAGCAGCATTACTAGCGGGGGGTACGAGCAGTACTTC. This translates into CASSITSGGYEQYF.

This clone was seen many times. The CDR3 protein is CASSQSGAGGPPLHF. DNA for the CDR3: TGTGCCAGCAGCCAAAGTGGGGCCGGCGGGCCACCCCTCCACTTT. The rearrangement joins TRBV3-1 to TRBJ1-6; D is perhaps TRBD1 (5 bases). The germline V and J ends were trimmed by 2 bases and 11 bases, with 16 bases remaining between them. Per the germline V gene, CDR1 is LGHDT and CDR2 is YNNKEL (reference sequence). The CDR3 has 15 amino acids.

This clone has at least ten counts. V usage is TRBV7-9 and J usage is TRBJ2-1, with D possibly being TRBD2 (6 bases). The CDR3 loop spans 15 amino acids. CDR1 is SEHNR and CDR2 is FQNEAQ in the germline V gene (reference sequence). Between the trimmed V and J ends, which lost 4 bases and 3 bases, there was a span of 13 bases. The DNA for the CDR3 is TGTGCCAGCAGCTCTAGGGCGGGGAACTACAATGAGCAGTTCTTC. Translating gives CASSSRAGNYNEQFF.

This clone was picked up many times. This chain links TRBV19 with TRBJ2-1; D is unclear. The CDR3 has 14 residues. Germline V CDR1 and CDR2: LNHDA, SQIVND (reference sequence). Trimming shortened V by 1 base and J by 8 bases, and 12 bases separated the two germline ends. The CDR3 loop is CASSIVAEADEQFF. The CDR3 DNA follows: TGTGCCAGTAGTATAGTTGCAGAGGCCGATGAGCAGTTCTTC.

The rearrangement joins TRBV6-1 to TRBJ2-1; 9 bases line up with TRBD2. After removal of 5 bases from V and 2 bases from J, the junction contained 10 bases not matched to a gene. CDR1 MNHNS and CDR2 SASEGT come from the germline V gene. The CDR3 has 17 amino acids. CDR3 protein: CASSQRTSVIPYNEQFF. The CDR3 nucleotides read TGTGCCAGCAGTCAAAGGACTAGCGTGATACCCTACAATGAGCAGTTCTTC.

In its sample, this clone was seen many times. The rearrangement uses TRBV4-1 and TRBJ2-3, with 8 bases lining up with TRBD2. CDR1 and CDR2 (germline): MGHRA, YSYEKL. Unmatched junction bases numbered 7, after V lost 2 bases and J lost 3 bases. This CDR3 spans 16 amino acids. Here the CDR3 reads CASSQLAGKETDTQYF. The CDR3 DNA is TGCGCCAGCAGCCAATTAGCGGGAAAGGAGACAGATACGCAGTATTTT.

This CDR3 reads CASLHGTGDTGELFF. The CDR3, as DNA: TGCGCCAGCCTACATGGGACAGGAGACACCGGGGAGCTGTTTTTT. The rearrangement uses TRBV5-1 and TRBJ2-2; TRBD1 agrees at 8 bases. Germline values: CDR1 SGHRS, CDR2 YFSETQ. V was clipped by 7 bases and J by 3 bases; unmatched bases: 8. The CDR3 covers 15 residues.

The chain couples TRBV20-1 to TRBJ1-5; no clear D. This CDR3 is built from 11 residues. The germline V gene has CDR1 DFQATT and CDR2 SNEGSKA (reference sequence). Trimming shortened V by 7 bases and J by 3 bases, and 7 bases separated the two germline ends. The CDR3: CSVGINQPQHF. For the CDR3, the DNA is TGCAGTGTCGGGATCAATCAGCCCCAGCATTTT.

This clone was picked up many times. V is TRBV27 and J is TRBJ1-1; D may be TRBD1 (5 bases). Per germline, CDR1 MNHEY and CDR2 SMNVEV (reference sequence). The V end lost 10 bases, the J end lost 4 bases, and 16 bases lay between the germline ends. This CDR3 comprises 13 residues. As DNA, the CDR3 is TGTGCCACCAAGCCGGGGGTTGGCACTGAAGCTTTCTTT. Protein sequence: CATKPGVGTEAFF.

V usage is TRBV20-1 and J usage is TRBJ1-1, with a possible D match to TRBD1 (6 bases). Trimming pared 0 bases from V and 2 bases from J, leaving 10 bases between. This CDR3 region has 14 residues. CDR1 and CDR2 from the germline V gene are DFQATT and SNEGSKA (reference sequence). CDR3: CSARERGANTEAFF. The CDR3 bases are TGCAGTGCTAGAGAAAGGGGGGCCAACACTGAAGCTTTCTTT.

This clone appeared many times. Its ends do not fully match the called genes, so a read error is possible. The genes are TRBV19 and TRBJ1-5, with D hard to call. Germline V gene sequence: CDR1 LNHDA, CDR2 SQIVND (reference sequence). The CDR3 totals 14 residues. CDR3 in amino acids: CASSATGSNHPQHF. DNA of the CDR3: TGTGCCAGTAGCGCGACGGGTAGCAATCATCCCCAGCATTTT. The full variable domain, completed using reference TRBV19 and TRBJ1-5, is DGGITQSPKYLFRKEGQNVTLSCEQNLNHDAMYWYRQDPGQGLRLIYYSQIVNDFQKGDIAEGYSVSREKKESFPLTVTSAQKNPTAFYLCASSATGSNHPQHFGDGTRLSIL.

Many counts were recorded for this clone. The V gene is TRBV24-1, the J gene TRBJ2-7, with D perhaps matching TRBD1 (5 bases). The CDR3 is 14 residues long. CDR1 and CDR2 from the germline V gene are KGHDR and SFDVKD. V was clipped by 4 bases and J by 4 bases, with 13 bases between them. This CDR3 reads CATSEYTQDYEQYF. Here the CDR3 DNA reads TGTGCCACCAGTGAATATACACAGGATTACGAGCAGTACTTC.

On this clone itself: Mismatch with germline at one junction end may stem from a read error. The chain is built from TRBV4-3 and TRBJ1-1; perhaps TRBD1 as D (5 bases). The CDR3 is 14 amino acids. Germline V gives CDR1 LGHNA, CDR2 YSLEER. The CDR3: CASSRDAGLTGAFF. For the CDR3, the DNA is TGCGCCAGCAGCCGTGACGCGGGGCTCACTGGAGCTTTCTTT.

This clone occurred many times. The chain recombines TRBV12-3 or TRBV12-4 with TRBJ1-5, with a possible D match to TRBD1 (5 bases). V gave up 5 bases and J gave up 4 bases, with 9 bases separating them. The CDR3 is 13 residues long. Here the CDR3 DNA reads TGTGCCAGCAGTCGACAGATAAATCAGCCCCAGCATTTT. Amino acid sequence: CASSRQINQPQHF.

The gene calls are TRBV6-1 and TRBJ1-5, with 7 bases lining up with TRBD1. CDR3 length: 16 amino acids. The V gene's germline CDR1 is MNHNS and CDR2 SASEGT. V shed 9 bases and J 1 base; nucleotides not matched to a gene: 12. CDR3 DNA: TGTGCCAGTGCCTTATCGACAGGGTTGAGCAATCAGCCCCAGCATTTT. Its protein is CASALSTGLSNQPQHF.

This clone showed up many times. This rearrangement joins TRBV7-8 to TRBJ2-1, with D tentatively TRBD1 (5 bases). This CDR3 is 16 amino acids long. CDR1 and CDR2 (germline): SGHVS, FQNEAQ. The V end was cut by 1 base, the J end by 6 bases, with 16 bases between. The CDR3 DNA is TGTGCCAGCAGCTTAGTATCGGCAGGGATACGCAATGAGCAGTTCTTC. Its translation is CASSLVSAGIRNEQFF.